This T cell receptor (beta chain) was profiled in a study of T cell changes during pregnancy in multiple sclerosis. Sequencing was performed with immunoSEQ multiplex PCR; in TCRdb, only in-frame clones are kept and a portion is missing. The table has around 30,000 clones, nearly 90% seen once; the top ten hold roughly 0.6%. The CDR3 is 16 residues long. The germline V and J ends were trimmed by 2 bases and 7 bases, with 21 bases remaining between them. CDR1 and CDR2 from the germline V gene are SGDLS and YYNGEE. The sequence was obtained from a female donor in good health, enrolled as a control in a pregnancy study. J is TRBJ1-2 and V is TRBV9; maybe TRBD1 (6 bases). The starting material was CD4+ T cells from peripheral blood mononuclear cells, obtained in the third trimester of pregnancy. CDR3 loop: CASSVEFGLQGSGYTF. CDR3 in DNA: TGTGCCAGCAGCGTTGAGTTCGGTTTACAGGGATCTGGCTACACCTTC.